Described below is a single T cell receptor beta chain sequence and its context. The sample belongs to a study of blood T cell repertoires in COVID-19. Study details: Whether acute or convalescent, the COVID-19 samples came from the United States, Italy and Spain. The cDNA or gDNA used as material had been derived from T cells, B-cell-depleted T cells, or PBMCs.

CDR3 length: 14 amino acids. V was shortened by 2 bases and J by 1 base, with 8 bases between the two germline ends. In germline, CDR1 is MNHEY, CDR2 SMNVEV (reference sequence). Authors' analysis steps: Scientists estimated how many nucleated cells there were by amplifying reference gene primers. TCRdb's copy holds only in-frame clones and misses some; the assay was immunoSEQ multiplex PCR. V, J and clone size are taken as reported in that table, and D and trimming were inferred from the DNA itself. The repertoire includes 30,000 or so clones, approximately 92% of them detected once, and more than 15% sits in the top ten.

This chain links TRBV27 with TRBJ1-1; tentatively, D is TRBD1 (6 bases). The sequence was collected from a man older than 75 with acute or convalescent COVID-19. The sequencing input was peripheral blood. The CDR3 loop reads CASSLLGANTEAFF. The DNA of the CDR3 is TGTGCCAGCAGTTTACTGGGGGCGAACACTGAAGCTTTCTTT.